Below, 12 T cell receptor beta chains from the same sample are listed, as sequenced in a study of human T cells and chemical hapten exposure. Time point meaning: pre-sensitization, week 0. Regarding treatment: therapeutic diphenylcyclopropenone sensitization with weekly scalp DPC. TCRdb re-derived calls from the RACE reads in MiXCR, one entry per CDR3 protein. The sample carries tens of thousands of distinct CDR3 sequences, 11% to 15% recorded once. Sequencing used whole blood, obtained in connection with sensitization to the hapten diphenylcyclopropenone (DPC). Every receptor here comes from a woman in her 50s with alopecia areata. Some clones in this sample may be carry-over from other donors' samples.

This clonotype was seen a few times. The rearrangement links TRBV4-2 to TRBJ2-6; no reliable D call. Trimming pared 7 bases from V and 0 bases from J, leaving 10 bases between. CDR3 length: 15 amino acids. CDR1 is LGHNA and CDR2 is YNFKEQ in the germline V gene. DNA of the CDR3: TGTGCCAGCAACACAGACCTCTCTGGGGCCAACGTCCTGACTTTC. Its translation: CASNTDLSGANVLTF.

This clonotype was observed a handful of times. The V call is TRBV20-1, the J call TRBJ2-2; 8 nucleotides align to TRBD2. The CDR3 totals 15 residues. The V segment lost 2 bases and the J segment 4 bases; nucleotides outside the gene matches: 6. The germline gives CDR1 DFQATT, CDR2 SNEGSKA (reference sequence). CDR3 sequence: CSARMVAGLTGELFF. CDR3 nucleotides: TGCAGTGCTAGAATGGTAGCGGGACTCACCGGGGAGCTGTTTTTT.

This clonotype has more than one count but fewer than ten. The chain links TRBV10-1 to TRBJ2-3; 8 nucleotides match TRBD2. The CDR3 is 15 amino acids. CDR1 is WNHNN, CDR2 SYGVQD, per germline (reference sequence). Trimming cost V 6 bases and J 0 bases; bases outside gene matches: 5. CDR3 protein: CASSNLAGSTDTQYF. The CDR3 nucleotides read TGCGCCAGCAGCAACCTAGCGGGTAGCACAGATACGCAGTATTTT.

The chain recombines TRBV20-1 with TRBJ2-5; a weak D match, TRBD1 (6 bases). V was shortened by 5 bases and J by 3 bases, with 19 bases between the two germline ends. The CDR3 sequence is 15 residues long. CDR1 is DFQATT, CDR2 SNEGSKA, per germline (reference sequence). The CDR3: CSAPPFTGSKETQYF. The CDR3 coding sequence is TGCAGTGCTCCCCCTTTCACAGGGTCGAAAGAGACCCAGTACTTC.

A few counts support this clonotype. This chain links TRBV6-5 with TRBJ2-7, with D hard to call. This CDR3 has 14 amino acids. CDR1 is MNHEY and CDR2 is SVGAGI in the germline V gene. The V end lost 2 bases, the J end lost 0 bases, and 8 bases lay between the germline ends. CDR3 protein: CASSYRANSYEQYF. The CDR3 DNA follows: TGTGCCAGCAGTTACCGGGCCAACTCCTACGAGCAGTACTTC.

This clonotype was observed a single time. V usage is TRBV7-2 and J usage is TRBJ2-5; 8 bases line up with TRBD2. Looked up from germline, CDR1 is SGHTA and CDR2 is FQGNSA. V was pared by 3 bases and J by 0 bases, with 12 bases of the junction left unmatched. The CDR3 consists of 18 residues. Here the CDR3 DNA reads TGTGCCAGCAGCTTTAAGACATTAGCGGGGACGTACCAAGAGACCCAGTACTTC. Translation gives CASSFKTLAGTYQETQYF. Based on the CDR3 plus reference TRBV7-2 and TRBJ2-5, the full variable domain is GAGVSQSPSNKVTEKGKDVELRCDPISGHTALYWYRQSLGQGLEFLIYFQGNSAPDKSGLPSDRFSAERTGGSVSTLTIQRTQQEDSAVYLCASSFKTLAGTYQETQYFGPGTRLLVL.

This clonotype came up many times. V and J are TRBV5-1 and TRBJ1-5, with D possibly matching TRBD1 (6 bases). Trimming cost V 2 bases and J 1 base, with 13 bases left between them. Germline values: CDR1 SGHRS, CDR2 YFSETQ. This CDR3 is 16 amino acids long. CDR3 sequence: CASSFGGEGSNQPQHF. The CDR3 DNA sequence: TGCGCCAGCAGCTTCGGGGGCGAGGGCAGCAATCAGCCCCAGCATTTT.

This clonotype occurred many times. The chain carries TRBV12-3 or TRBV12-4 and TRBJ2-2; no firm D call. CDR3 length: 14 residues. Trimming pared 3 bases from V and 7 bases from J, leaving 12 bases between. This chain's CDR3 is CASSFLQQGGELFF. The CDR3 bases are TGTGCCAGCAGTTTTTTGCAGCAAGGCGGGGAGCTGTTTTTT.

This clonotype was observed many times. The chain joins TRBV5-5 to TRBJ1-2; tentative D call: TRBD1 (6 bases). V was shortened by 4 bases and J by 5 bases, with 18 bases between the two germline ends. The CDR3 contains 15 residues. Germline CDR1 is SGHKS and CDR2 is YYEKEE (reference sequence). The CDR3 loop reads CASSPPGDPGYGYTF. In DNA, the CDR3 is TGTGCCAGCAGCCCCCCAGGGGACCCGGGATATGGCTACACCTTC.

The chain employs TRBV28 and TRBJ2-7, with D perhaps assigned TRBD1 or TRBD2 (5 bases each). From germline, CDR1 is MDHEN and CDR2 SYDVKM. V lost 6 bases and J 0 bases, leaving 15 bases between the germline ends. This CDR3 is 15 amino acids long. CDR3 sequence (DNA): TGTGCCAGCAGCGAATTCGGGACGGCCTCCTACGAGCAGTACTTC. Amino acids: CASSEFGTASYEQYF.

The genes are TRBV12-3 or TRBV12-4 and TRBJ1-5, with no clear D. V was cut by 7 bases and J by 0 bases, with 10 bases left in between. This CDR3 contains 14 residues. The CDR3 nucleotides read TGTGCCAGCAAAGACAAGAATAGCAATCAGCCCCAGCATTTT. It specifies CASKDKNSNQPQHF.

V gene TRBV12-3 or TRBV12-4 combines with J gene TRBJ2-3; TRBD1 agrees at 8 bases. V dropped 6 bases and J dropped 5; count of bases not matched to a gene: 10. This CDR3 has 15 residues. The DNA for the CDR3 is TGTGCCAGCAGCCCCACAGGGGGAAGTCGAGATACGCAGTATTTT. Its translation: CASSPTGGSRDTQYF.